This T cell receptor (beta chain) stems from a study of blood T cell repertoires in COVID-19 (dated by TCRdb to 2020 to 2022). Context from the whole study: Samples covering the acute and convalescent phases of COVID-19 were provided by collaborators in the United States, Italy and Spain. The samples were drawn from the first 160 participants of the ongoing ImmuneRACE study and from some 1,300 subjects provided by 6 global collaborators. Where available, HLA class I and class II types were taken from metadata supplied by the sample provider and were not determined by assay-based typing. Nearly every sample came with metadata listing a de-identified subject ID, COVID-19 status, age in years and sex. The repertoires were made available in a free public database intended to serve as a resource for research on the immune response to SARS-CoV-2. The material from the prospective study consisted of cDNA or gDNA derived from T cells, B-cell-depleted T cells, or PBMCs. Deeply sampled blood TCRbeta repertoires from subjects exposed to, actively infected with, or recovered from COVID-19 were included in the dataset. Study-level results and caveats: The quantity of clinical and demographic metadata differed by source and by participant and was supplied without curation.

The germline V gene specifies SGHDT as CDR1 and YYEEEE as CDR2. The CDR3 sequence holds 17 residues, the cysteine and phenylalanine included. Left in the record is the CDR3 DNA by itself, 51 bases read in frame from the first base. V lost 2 bases and J lost 1 base, and the count of bases not matched to a germline gene is 7. In the case of this clone: This receptor's antigen is unknown. Base qualities are not at hand, and no much larger clone is one base apart.

Samples from volunteer blood donors who had recovered from COVID-19 were contributed by a second Seattle source. Each collaborating institution followed its own protocols to collect whole blood in K2EDTA tubes. Collaborator samples were shipped for TCRbeta analysis as frozen whole blood, isolated PBMCs, or DNA extracted from either sample type. TCRbeta CDR3 regions were amplified from genomic DNA using the immunoSEQ Assay, a bias-controlled multiplex PCR. Per the source publication's procedure: The number of nucleated cells in each sample was estimated by amplification of reference gene primers within the assay. To quantify the absolute abundance of each unique TCRbeta CDR3 rearrangement, sequence reads were collapsed and filtered. For each sample, productive Simpson clonality was calculated as the square root of Simpson's diversity index across productive rearrangements. This is the immuneACCESS table as TCRdb keeps it, with only in-frame sequences that have V and J called. A part of the clones is gone; compared with another copy, unresolved V genes explain less than half, and the rest is unexplained. V, J and clone size are those of that table, while D and trimming were read from the DNA. Across this sample there are around 270,000 clones, with about four fifths seen only once. In total, the top ten clones hold less than 2% of the sample.

The sequenced sample consisted of peripheral blood. The clonotype was recovered from a woman aged 40 to 49 who had recovered from COVID-19. The chain couples TRBV5-6 to TRBJ1-2; a stretch of 11 junction bases matches TRBD1. The DNA sequence follows: TGTGCCAGCAGCTTTCATAGGACAGGGGGCGGTAACTATGGCTACACCTTC. Its protein is CASSFHRTGGGNYGYTF.